Presented here are 8 T cell receptor beta chains from one specimen sequenced in a study of response to subunit inactivated influenza vaccine. TCRdb fed the RT-PCR reads into MiXCR, producing one record per CDR3 protein. The sample carries roughly 520,000 distinct CDR3 sequences, 25% recorded once. Sample: CD4+ T cells sorted from PBMCs, taken 4 to 6 days after vaccination. Every receptor here comes from a man in his forties or fifties who received an inactivated influenza vaccine.

A few counts support this clonotype. The rearrangement uses TRBV3-1 and TRBJ1-6, with D maybe TRBD1 (5 bases). Germline assignment: CDR1 LGHDT and CDR2 YNNKEL (reference sequence). The CDR3 is 13 amino acids. Trimming pared 5 bases from V and 7 bases from J, leaving 9 bases between. The CDR3 region is CASSNRQNSPLHF. As DNA, the CDR3 is TGTGCCAGCAGCAACCGACAGAATTCACCCCTCCACTTT.

In its sample, this clonotype was seen many times. The chain links TRBV24-1 to TRBJ2-1; D not certain. The CDR3 extends over 17 amino acids. V lost 3 bases and J lost 2, with 16 bases in between. Germline V gives CDR1 KGHDR, CDR2 SFDVKD. CDR3 residues: CATSDTGNSSPYNEQFF. Written as DNA, the CDR3 is TGTGCCACCAGTGATACGGGCAACTCATCTCCCTACAATGAGCAGTTCTTC.

The chain couples TRBV19 to TRBJ1-5, with D tentatively TRBD1 (6 bases). V was clipped by 3 bases and J by 6 bases, with 12 bases between them. Looked up from germline, CDR1 is LNHDA and CDR2 is SQIVND (reference sequence). The CDR3 runs to 14 residues. The CDR3 nucleotides read TGTGCCAGTAGTATCCAAGGGACACTTCAGCCCCAGCATTTT. Protein: CASSIQGTLQPQHF. Drawing the rest from reference TRBV19 and TRBJ1-5, the complete variable domain is DGGITQSPKYLFRKEGQNVTLSCEQNLNHDAMYWYRQDPGQGLRLIYYSQIVNDFQKGDIAEGYSVSREKKESFPLTVTSAQKNPTAFYLCASSIQGTLQPQHFGDGTRLSIL.

This chain links TRBV29-1 with TRBJ2-3; perhaps D is TRBD1 or TRBD2 (5 bases each). With 6 bases removed from V and 2 bases from J, the gap between germline ends came to 12 bases. The CDR3 is 13 residues long. Germline V gene sequence: CDR1 SQVTM, CDR2 ANQGSEA. CDR3 in amino acids: CSVRGTVTDTQYF. The CDR3 DNA is TGCAGCGTGCGAGGGACGGTCACAGATACGCAGTATTTT.

The chain uses TRBV10-3 and TRBJ2-7; TRBD2 matches at 9 bases. The CDR3 sequence is 19 residues long. Germline CDR1 is ENHRY and CDR2 is SYGVKD. The J segment lost 0 bases and the V segment lost 4 bases, leaving 16 bases of the junction unmatched. CDR3 nucleotide sequence: TGTGCCATCAGTGGCCCGGGGAGGGGTCCTAGCGGGGTCTCCTACGAGCAGTACTTC. It is translated as CAISGPGRGPSGVSYEQYF.

The chain carries TRBV6-5 and TRBJ2-7; the D gene is possibly TRBD2 (6 bases). Germline CDR1 reads MNHEY; CDR2 reads SVGAGI. Trimming removed 3 bases at V and 6 bases at J, with 21 bases between. The CDR3 consists of 16 residues. For the CDR3, the DNA is TGTGCCAGCAGTTATTGTGCGGGACCGAAGGGCTGCGAGCAGTACTTC. Amino acid sequence: CASSYCAGPKGCEQYF.

The sample holds a few counts of this clonotype. Its ends do not fully match the called genes, so a read error is possible. In DNA form, the CDR3 reads TGTGCCATCGGTGATAAAGACTACGAGCAGTACTTC. Translation: CAIGDKDYEQYF. The chain carries TRBV10-3 and TRBJ2-7; D is unclear. The CDR3 is 12 residues long. The germline gives CDR1 ENHRY, CDR2 SYGVKD.

CDR3 nucleotide sequence: TGCAGTGCCAATCCGGGGACAATCGCCCGGGGGGACACAGATACGCAGTATTTT. Protein product: CSANPGTIARGDTDTQYF. The chain couples TRBV20-1 to TRBJ2-3; a possible D gene is TRBD2 (7 bases). Germline V gene sequence: CDR1 DFQATT, CDR2 SNEGSKA (reference sequence). The germline V and J ends were trimmed by 6 bases and 2 bases, with 27 bases remaining between them. The CDR3 sequence is 18 residues long.